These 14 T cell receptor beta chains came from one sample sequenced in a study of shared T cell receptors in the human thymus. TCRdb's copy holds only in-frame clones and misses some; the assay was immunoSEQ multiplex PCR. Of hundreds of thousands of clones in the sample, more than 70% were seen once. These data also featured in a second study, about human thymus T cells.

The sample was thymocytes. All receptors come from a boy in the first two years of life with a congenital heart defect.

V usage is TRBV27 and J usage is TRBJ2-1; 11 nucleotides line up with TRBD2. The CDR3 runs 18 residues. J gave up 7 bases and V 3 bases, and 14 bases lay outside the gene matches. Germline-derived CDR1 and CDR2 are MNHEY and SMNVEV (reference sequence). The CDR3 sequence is CASSFRPLLAGVRNEQFF. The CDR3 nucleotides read TGTGCCAGCAGTTTTCGACCATTACTAGCGGGAGTGAGGAATGAGCAGTTCTTC.

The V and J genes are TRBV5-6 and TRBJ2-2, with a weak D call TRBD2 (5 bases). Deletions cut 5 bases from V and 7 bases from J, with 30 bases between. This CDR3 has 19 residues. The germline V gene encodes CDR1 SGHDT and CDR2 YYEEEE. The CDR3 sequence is CASSRIPEGQDERDGELFF. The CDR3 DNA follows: TGTGCCAGCAGTCGAATCCCAGAAGGTCAGGACGAACGGGACGGGGAGCTGTTTTTT.

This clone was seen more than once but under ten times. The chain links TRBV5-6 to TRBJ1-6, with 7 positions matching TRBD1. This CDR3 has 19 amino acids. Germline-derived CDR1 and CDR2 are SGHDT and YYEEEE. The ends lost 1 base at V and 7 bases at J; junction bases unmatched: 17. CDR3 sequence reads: CASSLIGQDSQATNSPLHF. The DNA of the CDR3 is TGTGCCAGCAGCTTGATCGGACAGGACTCGCAAGCTACGAATTCACCCCTCCACTTT.

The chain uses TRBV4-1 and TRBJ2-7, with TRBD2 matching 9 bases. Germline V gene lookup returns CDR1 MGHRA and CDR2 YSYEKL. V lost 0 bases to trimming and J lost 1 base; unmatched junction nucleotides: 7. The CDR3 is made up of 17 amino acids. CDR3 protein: CASSQEKREDSSYEQYF. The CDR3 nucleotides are TGCGCCAGCAGCCAAGAAAAGCGGGAGGATTCGTCCTACGAGCAGTACTTC.

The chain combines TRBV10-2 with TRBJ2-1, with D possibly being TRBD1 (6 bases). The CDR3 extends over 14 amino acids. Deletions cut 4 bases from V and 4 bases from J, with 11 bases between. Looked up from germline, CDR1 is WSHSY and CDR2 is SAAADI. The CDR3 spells CASSVAQGYNEQFF. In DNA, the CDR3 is TGCGCCAGCAGTGTAGCACAGGGATACAATGAGCAGTTCTTC.

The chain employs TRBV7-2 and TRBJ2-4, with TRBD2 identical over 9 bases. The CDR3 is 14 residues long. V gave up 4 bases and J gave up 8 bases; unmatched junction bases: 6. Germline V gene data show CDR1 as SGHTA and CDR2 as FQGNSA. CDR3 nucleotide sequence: TGTGCCAGCAGCTCTAGCGGGACGGTCGACATTCAGTACTTC. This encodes CASSSSGTVDIQYF.

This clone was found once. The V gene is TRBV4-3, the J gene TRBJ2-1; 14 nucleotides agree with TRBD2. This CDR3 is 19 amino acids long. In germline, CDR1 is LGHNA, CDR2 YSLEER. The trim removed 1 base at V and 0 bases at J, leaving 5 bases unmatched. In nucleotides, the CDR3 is TGCGCCAGCAGCCAAGCCCGGACTAGCGGGAGGTTCTCCTACAATGAGCAGTTCTTC. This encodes CASSQARTSGRFSYNEQFF.

CDR3: CASSLGDRVSTEAFF. DNA of the CDR3: TGTGCCAGCAGCTTAGGGGACAGGGTGTCAACTGAAGCTTTCTTT. V and J are TRBV7-2 and TRBJ1-1, with 9 bases aligning to TRBD1. J gave up 5 bases and V 1 base, and 5 bases lay outside the gene matches. CDR1 SGHTA and CDR2 FQGNSA come from the germline V gene. The CDR3 is 15 amino acids.

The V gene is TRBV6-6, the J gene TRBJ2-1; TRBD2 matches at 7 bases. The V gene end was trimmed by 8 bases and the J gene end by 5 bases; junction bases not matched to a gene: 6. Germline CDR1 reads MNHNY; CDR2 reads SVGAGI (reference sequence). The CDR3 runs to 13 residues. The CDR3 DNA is TGTGCCAGCGAGACTAGCAGCCACAATGAGCAGTTCTTC. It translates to CASETSSHNEQFF.

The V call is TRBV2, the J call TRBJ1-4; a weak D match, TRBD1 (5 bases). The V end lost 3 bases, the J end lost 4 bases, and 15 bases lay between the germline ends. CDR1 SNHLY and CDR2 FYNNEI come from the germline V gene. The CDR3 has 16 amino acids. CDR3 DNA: TGTGCCAGCAGTGACAGGGCTGGATCCCTTAATGAAAAACTGTTTTTT. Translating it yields CASSDRAGSLNEKLFF.

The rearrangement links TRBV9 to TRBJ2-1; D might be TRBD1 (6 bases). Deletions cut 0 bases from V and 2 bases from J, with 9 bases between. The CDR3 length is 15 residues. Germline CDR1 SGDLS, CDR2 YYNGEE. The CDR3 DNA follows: TGTGCCAGCAGCGTAGATGAGGGGGCCTACAATGAGCAGTTCTTC. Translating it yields CASSVDEGAYNEQFF.

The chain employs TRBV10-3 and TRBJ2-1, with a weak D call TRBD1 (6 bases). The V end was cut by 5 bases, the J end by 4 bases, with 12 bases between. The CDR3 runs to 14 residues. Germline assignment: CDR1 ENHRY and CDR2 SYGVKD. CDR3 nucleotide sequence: TGTGCCATCAGTCCGGGGACATATTACAATGAGCAGTTCTTC. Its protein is CAISPGTYYNEQFF.

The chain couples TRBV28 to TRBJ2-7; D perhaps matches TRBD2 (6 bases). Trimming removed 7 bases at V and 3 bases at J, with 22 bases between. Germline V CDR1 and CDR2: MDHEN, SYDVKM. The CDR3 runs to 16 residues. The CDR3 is CASTSSGRGFGYEQYF. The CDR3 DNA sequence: TGTGCCAGCACTTCAAGCGGGCGGGGCTTCGGCTACGAGCAGTACTTC.

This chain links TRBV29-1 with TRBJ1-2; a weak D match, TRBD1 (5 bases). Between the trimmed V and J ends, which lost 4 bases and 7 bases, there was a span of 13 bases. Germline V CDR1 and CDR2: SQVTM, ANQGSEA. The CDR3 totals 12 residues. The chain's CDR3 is CSVARTTSGYTF. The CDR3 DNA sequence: TGCAGCGTTGCCAGGACAACATCTGGCTACACCTTC.